These T cell receptor beta chains were read from a single sample in a study of blood T cell repertoires in COVID-19. Repertoires were generated with immunoSEQ multiplex PCR, while TCRdb's copy carries only in-frame clones and drops some. The sample holds approximately 160,000 clones, 76% seen once. Sample: peripheral blood. Receptors originate from a woman older than 75 with acute or convalescent COVID-19. The CDR3 runs from the conserved cysteine through the conserved F or W. Fields, in order: V gene, clone size, D gene, J gene, CDR3 DNA, CDR3 protein. The D gene is left open where the match is weak. The size of a clone is reported for some rows only, either as once, few or many, or as a class for expanded clones.

>TRBV5-1|few|NA|TRBJ1-6
TGCGCCAGCACCGAAAACGGACAGAATAATTCACCCCTCCACTTT
CASTENGQNNSPLHF
>TRBV5-1|few|NA|TRBJ1-4
TGCGCCAGCAGCTTCACGGGACACCCTAATGAAAAACTGTTTTTT
CASSFTGHPNEKLFF
>TRBV18|NA|TRBD1|TRBJ1-6
TGTGCCAGCTCATCCGACGTACAGGGGACTGGGTCACCCCTCCACTTT
CASSSDVQGTGSPLHF
>TRBV25-1|NA|NA|TRBJ1-2
TGTGCCAGCAGCGAGCGGGTGAACTATGGCTACACCTTC
CASSERVNYGYTF
>TRBV6-2/TRBV6-3|NA|TRBD1|TRBJ2-2
TGTGCCAGCAGTTACGGGACAGTGAACACCGGGGAGCTGTTTTTT
CASSYGTVNTGELFF
>TRBV18|NA|NA|TRBJ1-6
TGTGCCAGCTCGACAGCTAATTCACCCCTCCACTTT
CASSTANSPLHF
>TRBV6-5|NA|NA|TRBJ2-7
TGTGCCAGCAGCAGGTCCTACGAGCAGTACTTC
CASSRSYEQYF
>TRBV6-5|NA|NA|TRBJ2-1
TGTGCCAGCAGTCCGTCCGGGGATCACAATGAGCAGTTCTTC
CASSPSGDHNEQFF
>TRBV7-2|NA|NA|TRBJ2-5
TGTGCCAGCAGCATAGCAGGGGAAGAGACCCAGTACTTC
CASSIAGEETQYF
>TRBV5-1|NA|NA|TRBJ2-5
TGCGCCAGCAGCTTGGTTGGTACCGACATATCGGCCCAGTACTTC
CASSLVGTDISAQYF
>TRBV7-9|NA|NA|TRBJ1-4
TGTGCCAGCAGCTTTGAAGAGACTAATGAAAAACTGTTTTTT
CASSFEETNEKLFF
>TRBV5-1|NA|NA|TRBJ2-3
TGCGCCAGCAGCTTGTCAGGGGATAAGACAGATACGCAGTATTTT
CASSLSGDKTDTQYF
>TRBV30|few|TRBD1|TRBJ1-2
TGTGCCTGGAGAGAGGACAGGGACCATGGCTACACCTTC
CAWREDRDHGYTF
>TRBV2|NA|NA|TRBJ2-7
TGTGCCAGCAGTGCGTACGAGCAGTACTTC
CASSAYEQYF
>TRBV3-1/TRBV3-2|once|TRBD1|TRBJ1-2
TGTGCCAGCAGCGAAGGACAGGGCTTTTTCTCCTTCGGCTACACCTTC
CASSEGQGFFSFGYTF
>TRBV5-1|NA|TRBD1|TRBJ1-4
TGCGCCAGCAGCTCCGGGACAGGGAATCTCGAAAAACTGTTTTTT
CASSSGTGNLEKLFF
>TRBV11-2|NA|TRBD1|TRBJ1-2
TGTGCCAGCAGCCTTTTAACAGGGGGCCCCGAGAGGAGCTATGGCTACACCTTC
CASSLLTGGPERSYGYTF
>TRBV7-2|NA|TRBD2|TRBJ2-2
TGTGCCAGCAGCTCACCCGGGGTAGCGGGACGAACCGGGGAGCTGTTTTTT
CASSSPGVAGRTGELFF
>TRBV6-5|NA|TRBD1|TRBJ2-7
TGTGCCAGCAGTTACGGTTGGACAGGGATCTACGAGCAGTACTTC
CASSYGWTGIYEQYF
>TRBV2|once|TRBD2|TRBJ2-1
TGTGCCAGCAGTGGAACTAGCGGGACAGACAATGAGCAGTTCTTC
CASSGTSGTDNEQFF
>TRBV7-2|NA|TRBD2|TRBJ2-3
TGTGCCAGCAGCTTCCCTGGACTAGCGGGGGGGGCTAGTACGCAGTATTTT
CASSFPGLAGGASTQYF
>TRBV7-6|NA|NA|TRBJ1-2
TGTGCCAGCAGCCCGGCGGGGGGATACTATGGCTACACCTTC
CASSPAGGYYGYTF
>TRBV28|NA|TRBD1|TRBJ1-2
TGTGCCAGCACCCAAGGGGGCACGGGCTATGGCTACACCTTC
CASTQGGTGYGYTF
>TRBV18|NA|TRBD2|TRBJ2-1
TGTGCCAGCTCACCATTCGGGGTTAAGCGGGGAGACAATGAGCAGTTCTTC
CASSPFGVKRGDNEQFF
>TRBV4-3|NA|NA|TRBJ1-1
TGCGCCAGCAGCCAAAACGGGGGAACTGAAGCTTTCTTT
CASSQNGGTEAFF
>TRBV3-1/TRBV3-2|NA|NA|TRBJ1-1
TGTGCCAGCAGTCACGTGGACGGGGGTTTCTTGGACCAAGCTTTCTTT
CASSHVDGGFLDQAFF
>TRBV29-1|NA|TRBD1|TRBJ1-2
TGCAGCGTGTGGGGACTGGACAGGGAACCTCTCTATGGCTACACCTTC
CSVWGLDREPLYGYTF
>TRBV9|NA|TRBD2|TRBJ2-1
TGTGCCAGCAGCGTAGGACTAGCGGTCCTGAGCTCCTACAATGAGCAGTTCTTC
CASSVGLAVLSSYNEQFF
>TRBV11-3|few|NA|TRBJ2-1
TGTGCCAGCAGCTTAGATGGTGGTGGGGGCGGTGAGCAGTTCTTC
CASSLDGGGGGEQFF
>TRBV7-2|NA|TRBD1|TRBJ1-3
TGTGCCAGCAGCCTCCGGGGAAGCAGGGGGCCTGGAAACACCATATATTTT
CASSLRGSRGPGNTIYF
>TRBV19|NA|TRBD2|TRBJ2-1
TGTGCCAGTAGTATCCAGCCGGGACTAGCGCCCAATGAGCAGTTCTTC
CASSIQPGLAPNEQFF
>TRBV21-1|NA|NA|TRBJ1-1
TGTGCCAGCGTAGCTCGACAGGGAGGGAGGGGACAGGGGGCCCTGGGCACTGAAGCTTTCTTT
CASVARQGGRGQGALGTEAFF
>TRBV2|NA|TRBD1|TRBJ2-7
TGTGCCAGCAAGGGACAGTGGGGGACCTACGAGCAGTACTTC
CASKGQWGTYEQYF
>TRBV2|NA|NA|TRBJ2-6
TGTGCCAGCAGTGAAAGGGGTGGGGCCAACGTCCTGACTTTC
CASSERGGANVLTF
>TRBV7-7|once|TRBD2|TRBJ2-3
TGTGCTAGCAGCTTAGGGACTAGCGGGGGGGCCACAGATACGCAGTATTTT
CASSLGTSGGATDTQYF
>TRBV5-1|NA|TRBD1|TRBJ1-4
TGCGCCAGCAGCTTGACAGGGGGGGCTGAAAAACTGTTTTTT
CASSLTGGAEKLFF
>TRBV5-8|NA|NA|TRBJ1-4
TGTGCCAGCAGCGCACAGGGTGGGTCTAATGAAAAACTGTTTTTT
CASSAQGGSNEKLFF
>TRBV5-1|few|NA|TRBJ2-2
TGCGCCAGCAGCTTCAACCCACTAGCTACCGGGGAGCTGTTTTTT
CASSFNPLATGELFF
>TRBV14|once|NA|TRBJ2-7
TGTGCCAGCAGCTACAGAAGGGGCGAGCAGTACTTC
CASSYRRGEQYF
>TRBV7-2|NA|NA|TRBJ1-1
TGTGCCAGCAAACCGTACCGGAGCACTGAAGCTTTCTTT
CASKPYRSTEAFF
>TRBV29-1|NA|NA|TRBJ2-3
TGCAGCGTTGTTGGTCGGACTTCTAGCACAGATACGCAGTATTTT
CSVVGRTSSTDTQYF